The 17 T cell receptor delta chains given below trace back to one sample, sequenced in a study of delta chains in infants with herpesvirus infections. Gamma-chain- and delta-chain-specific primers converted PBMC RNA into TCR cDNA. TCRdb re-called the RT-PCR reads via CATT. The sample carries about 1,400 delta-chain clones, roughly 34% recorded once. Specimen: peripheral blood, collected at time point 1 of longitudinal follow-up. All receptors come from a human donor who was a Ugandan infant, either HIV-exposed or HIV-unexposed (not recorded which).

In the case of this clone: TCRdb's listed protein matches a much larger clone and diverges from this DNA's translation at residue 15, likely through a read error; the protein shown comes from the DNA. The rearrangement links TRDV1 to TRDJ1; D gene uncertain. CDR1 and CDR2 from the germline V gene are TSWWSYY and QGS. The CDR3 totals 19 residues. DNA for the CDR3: TGTGCTCTTGGGGAAAGTTCTAACTTCAAAGCCTTTTACACCAATAAACTCATCTTT. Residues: CALGESSNFKAFYTNKLIF.

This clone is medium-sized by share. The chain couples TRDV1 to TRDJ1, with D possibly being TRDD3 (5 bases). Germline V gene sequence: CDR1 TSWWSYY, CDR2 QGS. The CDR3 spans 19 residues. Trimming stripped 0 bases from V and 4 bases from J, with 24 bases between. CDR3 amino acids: CALGELMGPPKVQSDKLIF. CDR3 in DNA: TGTGCTCTTGGGGAACTGATGGGGCCCCCAAAGGTACAAAGCGATAAACTCATCTTT.

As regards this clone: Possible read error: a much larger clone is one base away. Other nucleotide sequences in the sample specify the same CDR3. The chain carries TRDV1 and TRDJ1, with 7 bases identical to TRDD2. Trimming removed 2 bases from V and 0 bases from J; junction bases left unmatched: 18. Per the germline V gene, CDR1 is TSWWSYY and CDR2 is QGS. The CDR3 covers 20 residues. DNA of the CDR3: TGTGCTCTTGGGGAATCCTTCCTGCGACTCACTGTAGATTACACCGATAAACTCATCTTT. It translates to CALGESFLRLTVDYTDKLIF.

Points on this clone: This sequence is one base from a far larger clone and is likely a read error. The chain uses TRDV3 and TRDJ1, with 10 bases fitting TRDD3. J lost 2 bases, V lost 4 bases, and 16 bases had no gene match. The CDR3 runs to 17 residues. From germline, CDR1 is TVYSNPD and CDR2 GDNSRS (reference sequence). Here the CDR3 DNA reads TGTGCCTGTTCCTACCGTACTGGGGGATGCGGGACCGATAAACTCATCTTT. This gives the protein CACSYRTGGCGTDKLIF. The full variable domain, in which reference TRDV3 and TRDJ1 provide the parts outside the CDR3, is CDKVTQSSPDQTVASGSEVVLLCTYDTVYSNPDLFWYRIRPDYSFQFVFYGDNSRSEGADFTQGRFSVKHILTQKAFHLVISPVRTEDSATYYCACSYRTGGCGTDKLIFGKGTRVTVEP.

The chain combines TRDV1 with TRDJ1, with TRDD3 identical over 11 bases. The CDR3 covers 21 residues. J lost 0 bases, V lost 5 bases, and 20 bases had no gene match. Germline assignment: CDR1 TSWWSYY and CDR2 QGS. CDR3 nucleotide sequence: TGTGCTCTTGGGCCGTCCTGGACTGGGGGATATTTAGTCCTATACACCGATAAACTCATCTTT. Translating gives CALGPSWTGGYLVLYTDKLIF.

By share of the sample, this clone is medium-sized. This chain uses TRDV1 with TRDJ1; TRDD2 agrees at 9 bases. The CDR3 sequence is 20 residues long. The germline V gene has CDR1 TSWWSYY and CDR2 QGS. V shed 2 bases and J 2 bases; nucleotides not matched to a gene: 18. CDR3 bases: TGTGCTCTTGGGGAAACCCTTCCTACCTTTCTGGTGGGGACAACCGATAAACTCATCTTT. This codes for CALGETLPTFLVGTTDKLIF.

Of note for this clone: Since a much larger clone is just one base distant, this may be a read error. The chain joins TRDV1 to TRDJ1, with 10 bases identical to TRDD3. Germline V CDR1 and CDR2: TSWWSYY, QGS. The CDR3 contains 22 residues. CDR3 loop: CALGELGVTGGSTKLATDRLIF. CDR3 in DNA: TGTGCTCTTGGGGAACTGGGAGTTACTGGGGGATCCACTAAGTTAGCTACCGATAGACTCATCTTT.

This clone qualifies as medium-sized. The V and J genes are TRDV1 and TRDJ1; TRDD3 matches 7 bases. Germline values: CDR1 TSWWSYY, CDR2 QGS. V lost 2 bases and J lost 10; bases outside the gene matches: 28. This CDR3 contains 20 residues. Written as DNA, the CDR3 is TGTGCTCTTGGGGAAAAGCCCCCGGCTTGGATACGCGGAAGAGGGAATAGACTCATCTTT. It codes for CALGEKPPAWIRGRGNRLIF.

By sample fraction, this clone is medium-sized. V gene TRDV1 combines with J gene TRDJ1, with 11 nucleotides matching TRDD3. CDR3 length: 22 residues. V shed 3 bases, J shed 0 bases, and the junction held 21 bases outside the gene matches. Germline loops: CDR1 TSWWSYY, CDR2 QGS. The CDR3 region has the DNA TGTGCTCTTGGGGACCCGGGGGCCCACCCGTCTGGGGGATACCGGTACACCGATAAACTCATCTTT. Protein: CALGDPGAHPSGGYRYTDKLIF.

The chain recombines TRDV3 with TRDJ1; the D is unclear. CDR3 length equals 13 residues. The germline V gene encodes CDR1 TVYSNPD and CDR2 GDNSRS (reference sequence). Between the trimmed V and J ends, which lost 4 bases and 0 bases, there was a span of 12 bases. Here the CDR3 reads CASSTPHTDKLIF. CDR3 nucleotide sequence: TGTGCCTCCTCGACCCCTCACACCGATAAACTCATCTTT.

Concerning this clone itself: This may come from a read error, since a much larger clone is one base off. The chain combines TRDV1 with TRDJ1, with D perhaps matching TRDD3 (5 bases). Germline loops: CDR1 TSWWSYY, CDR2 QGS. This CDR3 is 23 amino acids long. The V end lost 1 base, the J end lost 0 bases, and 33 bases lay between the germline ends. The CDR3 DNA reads TGTGCTCTTGGGGAACGGTCGGGTAGGGTAGGCTTACTGGATCCCCGGTACACCGATAAACTCATCTTT. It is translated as CALGERSGRVGLLDPRYTDKLIF.

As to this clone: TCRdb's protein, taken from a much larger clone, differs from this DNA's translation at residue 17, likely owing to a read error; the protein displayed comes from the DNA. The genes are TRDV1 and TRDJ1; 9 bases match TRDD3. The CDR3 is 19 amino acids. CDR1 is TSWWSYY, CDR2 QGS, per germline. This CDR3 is CALGEPTPHLGDYTDKIIF. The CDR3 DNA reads TGTGCTCTTGGGGAACCCACACCTCATCTGGGGGATTACACCGATAAAATCATCTTT.

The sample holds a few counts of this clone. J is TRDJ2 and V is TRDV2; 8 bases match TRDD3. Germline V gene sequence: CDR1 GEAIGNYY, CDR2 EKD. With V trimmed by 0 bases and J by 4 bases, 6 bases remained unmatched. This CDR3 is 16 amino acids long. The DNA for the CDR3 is TGTGCCTGTGACACCGGGACTGGGGGCCGGACAGCACAACTCTTCTTT. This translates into CACDTGTGGRTAQLFF.

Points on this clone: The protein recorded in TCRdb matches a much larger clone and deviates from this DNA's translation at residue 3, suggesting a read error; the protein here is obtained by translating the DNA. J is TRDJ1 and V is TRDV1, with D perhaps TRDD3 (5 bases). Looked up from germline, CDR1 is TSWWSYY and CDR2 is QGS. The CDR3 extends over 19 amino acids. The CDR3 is CAFGESSNFKAFYTDKLIF. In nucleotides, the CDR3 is TGTGCTTTTGGGGAAAGTTCTAACTTCAAAGCCTTTTACACCGATAAACTCATCTTT.

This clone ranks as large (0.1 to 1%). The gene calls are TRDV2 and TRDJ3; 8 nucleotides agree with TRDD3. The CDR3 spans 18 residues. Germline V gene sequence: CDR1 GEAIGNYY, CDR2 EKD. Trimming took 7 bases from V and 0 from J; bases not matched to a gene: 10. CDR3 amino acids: CAWTDWGFSSWDTRQMFF. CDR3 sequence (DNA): TGTGCCTGGACTGACTGGGGGTTTTCCTCCTGGGACACCCGACAGATGTTTTTC.

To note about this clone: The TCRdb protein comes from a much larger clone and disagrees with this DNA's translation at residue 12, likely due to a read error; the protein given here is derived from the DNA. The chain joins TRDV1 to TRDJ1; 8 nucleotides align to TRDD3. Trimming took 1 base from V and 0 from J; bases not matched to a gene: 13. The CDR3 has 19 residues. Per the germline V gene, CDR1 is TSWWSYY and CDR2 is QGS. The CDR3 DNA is TGTGCTCTTGGGGAACGGACCCTACTGGGGGCCAGTTACACCGATAAACTCATCTTT. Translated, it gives CALGERTLLGASYTDKLIF.

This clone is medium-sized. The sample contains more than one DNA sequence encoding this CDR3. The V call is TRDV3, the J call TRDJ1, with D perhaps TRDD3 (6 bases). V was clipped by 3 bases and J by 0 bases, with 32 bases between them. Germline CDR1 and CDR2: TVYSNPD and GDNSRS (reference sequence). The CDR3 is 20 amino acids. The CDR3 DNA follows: TGTGCCTTCAAACCCTACTTTCCTGGTGGGGGTCCTTTGTACACCGATAAACTCATCTTT. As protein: CAFKPYFPGGGPLYTDKLIF.